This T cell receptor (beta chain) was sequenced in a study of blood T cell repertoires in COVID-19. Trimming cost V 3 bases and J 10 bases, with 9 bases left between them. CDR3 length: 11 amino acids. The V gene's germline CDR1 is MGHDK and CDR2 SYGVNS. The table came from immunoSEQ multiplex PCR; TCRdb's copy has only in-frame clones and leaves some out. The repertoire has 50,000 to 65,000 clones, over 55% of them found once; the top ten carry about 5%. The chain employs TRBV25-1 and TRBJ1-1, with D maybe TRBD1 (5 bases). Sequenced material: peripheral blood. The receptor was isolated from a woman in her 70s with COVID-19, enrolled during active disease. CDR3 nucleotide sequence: TGTGCCAGCAGTGAGACCGGGGGAGCTTTCTTT. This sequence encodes CASSETGGAFF.